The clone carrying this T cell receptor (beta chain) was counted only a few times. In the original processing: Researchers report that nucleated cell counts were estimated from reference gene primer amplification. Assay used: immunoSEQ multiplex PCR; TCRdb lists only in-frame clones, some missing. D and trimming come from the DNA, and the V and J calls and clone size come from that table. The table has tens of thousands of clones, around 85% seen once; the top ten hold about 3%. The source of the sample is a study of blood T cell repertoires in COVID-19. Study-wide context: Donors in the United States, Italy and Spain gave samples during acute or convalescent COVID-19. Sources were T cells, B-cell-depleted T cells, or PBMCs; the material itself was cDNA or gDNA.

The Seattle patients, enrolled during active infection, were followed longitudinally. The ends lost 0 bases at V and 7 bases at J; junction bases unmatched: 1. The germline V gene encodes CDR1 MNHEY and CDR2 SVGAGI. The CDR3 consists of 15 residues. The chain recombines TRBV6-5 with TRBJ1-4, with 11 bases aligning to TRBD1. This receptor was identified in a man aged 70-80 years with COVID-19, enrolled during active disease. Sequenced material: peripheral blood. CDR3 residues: CASSYSGTGGEKLFF. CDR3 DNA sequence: TGTGCCAGCAGTTACTCAGGGACAGGGGGTGAAAAACTGTTTTTT.